The clone carrying this T cell receptor beta chain was picked up many times. This CDR3 contains 14 residues. Per the germline V gene, CDR1 is MGHRA and CDR2 is YSYEKL. The V and J ends lost 1 base and 3 bases respectively, with 10 bases between them. The sample originates from a study of prognosis after radiotherapy for stage I lung cancer. Overall study: In 15 or so patients the disease was a newly diagnosed primary stage I lung tumor, whereas 5 or 6 had oligometastatic NSCLC following surgical resection of the primary tumor. While over 5 patients had squamous cell carcinoma tumors, the tumors of roughly 13 were adenocarcinoma. Deemed medically inoperable were all patients with non-small cell lung cancer. A biologically effective dose of at least 100 Gy came via 3-5 SBRT fractions.

Amplification of the TCR beta CDR3 (from genomic DNA) was done by two-round multiplex PCR. Amplification during the initial PCR round employed primers specific to each TRBV and TRBJ gene. TCRdb used MiXCR to reprocess the multiplex PCR reads, holding one entry per CDR3 protein. Among roughly 30,000 distinct CDR3 sequences listed, around 35% were seen once. This clonotype was obtained from a donor aged 50 or older with non-small cell lung cancer. The sample was PBMCs, taken before or after stereotactic body radiation therapy (not recorded which). V and J are TRBV4-1 and TRBJ2-7; no reliable D call. CDR3 loop: CASSQATTIYEQYF. CDR3 in DNA: TGCGCCAGCAGCCAAGCTACGACGATCTACGAGCAGTACTTC.